Here is one T cell receptor (beta chain) with its context. This CDR3 contains 14 residues. J gave up 2 bases and V 5 bases, and 4 bases lay outside the gene matches. Per the germline V gene, CDR1 is MNHEY and CDR2 is SMNVEV (reference sequence). The source of the sample is a study of CD8+ T cells in alopecia areata. Extracted RNA was reverse transcribed into cDNA, the sequencing template. Clones were sequenced by immunoSEQ multiplex PCR, and TCRdb holds only the in-frame ones, with some missing. The profile shows some 200,000 clones, over 50% of them singletons. Specimen: CD4+ T cells sorted from blood, collected at week 0. This sequence was found in a human donor with alopecia areata. This chain joins TRBV27 and TRBJ2-7; TRBD1 matches at 9 bases. DNA for the CDR3: TGTGCCAGCAGTAACCGGGACAGGGCCTACGAGCAGTACTTC. Translated: CASSNRDRAYEQYF.